The source of this T cell receptor (beta chain) is a study of T cell changes during pregnancy in multiple sclerosis. Data came from immunoSEQ multiplex PCR; TCRdb stores just in-frame clones and leaves some out. The table lists about 70,000 clones, 75% to 95% of them singletons. V lost 1 base and J 2 bases, leaving 10 bases between the germline ends. CDR1 is SGHRS and CDR2 is YFSETQ in the germline V gene. This CDR3 comprises 15 residues. Sequences were derived from peripheral blood, sampled in the first trimester of pregnancy. The clonotype was recovered from a female donor with multiple sclerosis, enrolled in a pregnancy study. The chain employs TRBV5-1 and TRBJ2-1; perhaps TRBD2 as D (6 bases). The chain's CDR3 is CASSLYLATYNEQFF. CDR3 DNA sequence: TGCGCCAGCAGCTTGTATCTAGCGACCTACAATGAGCAGTTCTTC.